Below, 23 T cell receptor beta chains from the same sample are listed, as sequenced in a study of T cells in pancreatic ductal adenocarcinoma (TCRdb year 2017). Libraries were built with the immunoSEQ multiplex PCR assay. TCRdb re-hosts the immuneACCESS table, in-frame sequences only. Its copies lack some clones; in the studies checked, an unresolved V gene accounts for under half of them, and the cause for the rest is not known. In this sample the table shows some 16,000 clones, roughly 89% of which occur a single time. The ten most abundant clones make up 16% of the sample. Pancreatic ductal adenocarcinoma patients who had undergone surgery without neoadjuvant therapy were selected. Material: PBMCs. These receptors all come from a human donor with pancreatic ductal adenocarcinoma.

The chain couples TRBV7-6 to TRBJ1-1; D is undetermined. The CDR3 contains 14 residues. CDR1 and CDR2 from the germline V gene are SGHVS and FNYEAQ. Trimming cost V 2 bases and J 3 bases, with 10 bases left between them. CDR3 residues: CASSLTGSDTEAFF. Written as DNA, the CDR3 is TGTGCCAGCAGCTTAACGGGGTCAGACACTGAAGCTTTCTTT.

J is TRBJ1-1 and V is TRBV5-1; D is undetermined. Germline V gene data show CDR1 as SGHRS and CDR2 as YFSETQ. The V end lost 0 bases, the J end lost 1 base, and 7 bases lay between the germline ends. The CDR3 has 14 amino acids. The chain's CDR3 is CASSLAGQNTEAFF. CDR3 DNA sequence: TGCGCCAGCAGCTTGGCCGGTCAGAACACTGAAGCTTTCTTT.

The DNA for the CDR3 is TGTGCCAGCCGGGATCCGAACACTGAAGCTTTCTTT. This sequence encodes CASRDPNTEAFF. This chain connects TRBV6-5 to TRBJ1-1; D is uncertain. Trimming stripped 8 bases from V and 1 base from J, with 8 bases between. From germline, CDR1 is MNHEY and CDR2 SVGAGI. This CDR3 comprises 12 residues.

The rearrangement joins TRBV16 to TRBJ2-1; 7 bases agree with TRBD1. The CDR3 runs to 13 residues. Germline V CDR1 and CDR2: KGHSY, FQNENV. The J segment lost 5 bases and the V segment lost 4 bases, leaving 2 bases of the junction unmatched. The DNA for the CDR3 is TGTGCCAGCAGCCTGGGACAGAACAATGAGCAGTTCTTC. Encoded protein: CASSLGQNNEQFF.

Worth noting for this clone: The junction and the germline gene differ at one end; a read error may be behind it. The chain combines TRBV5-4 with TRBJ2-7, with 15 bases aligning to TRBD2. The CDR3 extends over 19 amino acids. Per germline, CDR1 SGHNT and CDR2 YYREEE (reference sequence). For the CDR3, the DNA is TGTGCCAGCAGCTTGGCCTCGGGACTAGCGGGAGGCCTCTCCGACGAGCAGTACTTC. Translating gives CASSLASGLAGGLSDEQYF.

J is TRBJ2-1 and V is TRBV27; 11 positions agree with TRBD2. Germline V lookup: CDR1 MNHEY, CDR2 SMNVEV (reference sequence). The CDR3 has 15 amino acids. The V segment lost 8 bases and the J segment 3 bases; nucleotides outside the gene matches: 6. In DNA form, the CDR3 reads TGTGCCAGCGGACCCGGGACTAGCGGCTACAATGAGCAGTTCTTC. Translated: CASGPGTSGYNEQFF.

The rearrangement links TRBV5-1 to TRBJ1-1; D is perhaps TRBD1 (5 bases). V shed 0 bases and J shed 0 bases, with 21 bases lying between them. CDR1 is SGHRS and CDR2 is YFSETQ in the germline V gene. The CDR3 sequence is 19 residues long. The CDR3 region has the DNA TGCGCCAGCAGCTTGGCCGGGGCTCCCCGCCCTCAGCTGAACACTGAAGCTTTCTTT. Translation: CASSLAGAPRPQLNTEAFF.

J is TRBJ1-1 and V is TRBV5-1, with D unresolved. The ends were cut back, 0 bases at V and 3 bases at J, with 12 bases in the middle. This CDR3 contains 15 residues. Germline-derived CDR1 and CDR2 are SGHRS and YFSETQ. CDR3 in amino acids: CASSLVPEKYTEAFF. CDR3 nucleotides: TGCGCCAGCAGCTTGGTCCCCGAAAAGTACACTGAAGCTTTCTTT.

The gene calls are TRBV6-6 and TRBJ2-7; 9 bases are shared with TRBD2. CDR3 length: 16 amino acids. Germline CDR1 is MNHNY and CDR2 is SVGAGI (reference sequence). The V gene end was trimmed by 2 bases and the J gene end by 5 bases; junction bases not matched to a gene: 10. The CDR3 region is CASSYPAGGALHEQYF. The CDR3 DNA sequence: TGTGCCAGCAGTTACCCGGCGGGGGGGGCCCTCCACGAGCAGTACTTC.

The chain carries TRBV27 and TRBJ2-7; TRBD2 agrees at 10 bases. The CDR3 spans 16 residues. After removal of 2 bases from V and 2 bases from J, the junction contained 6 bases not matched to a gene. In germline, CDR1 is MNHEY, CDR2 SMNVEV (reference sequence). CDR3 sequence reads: CASSLLSSGSPYEQYF. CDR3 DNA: TGTGCCAGCAGTTTACTTTCTAGCGGGAGTCCCTACGAGCAGTACTTC.

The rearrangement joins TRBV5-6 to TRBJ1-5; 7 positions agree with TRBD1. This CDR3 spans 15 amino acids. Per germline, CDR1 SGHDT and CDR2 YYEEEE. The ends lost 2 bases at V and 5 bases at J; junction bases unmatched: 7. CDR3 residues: CASSFRDRGDQPQHF. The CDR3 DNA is TGTGCCAGCAGCTTCCGGGACAGAGGCGATCAGCCCCAGCATTTT. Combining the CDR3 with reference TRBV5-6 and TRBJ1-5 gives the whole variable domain DAGVTQSPTHLIKTRGQQVTLRCSPKSGHDTVSWYQQALGQGPQFIFQYYEEEERQRGNFPDRFSGHQFPNYSSELNVNALLLGDSALYLCASSFRDRGDQPQHFGDGTRLSIL.

CDR3 amino acids: CASSEGGDVHGYTF. Written as DNA, the CDR3 is TGTGCCAGCAGTGAAGGGGGGGATGTCCATGGCTACACCTTC. V is TRBV6-1 and J is TRBJ1-2; D is possibly TRBD1 (5 bases). The V end lost 1 base, the J end lost 6 bases, and 12 bases lay between the germline ends. The CDR3 has 14 amino acids. The germline V gene has CDR1 MNHNS and CDR2 SASEGT.

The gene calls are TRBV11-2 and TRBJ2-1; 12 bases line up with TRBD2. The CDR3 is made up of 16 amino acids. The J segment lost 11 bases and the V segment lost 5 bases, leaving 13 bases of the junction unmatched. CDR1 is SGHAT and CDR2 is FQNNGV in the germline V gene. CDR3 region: CASSRRVLAGGQQQFF. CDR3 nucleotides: TGTGCCAGCAGCCGGAGGGTGCTAGCGGGGGGGCAGCAGCAGTTCTTC. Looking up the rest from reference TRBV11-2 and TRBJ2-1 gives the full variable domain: EAGVAQSPRYKIIEKRQSVAFWCNPISGHATLYWYQQILGQGPKLLIQFQNNGVVDDSQLPKDRFSAERLKGVDSTLKIQPAKLEDSAVYLCASSRRVLAGGQQQFFGPGTRLTVL.

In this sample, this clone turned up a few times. The CDR3 reads CASSSGTSGSDKNIQYF. CDR3 nucleotides: TGTGCCAGCAGCTCAGGGACTAGCGGGAGTGACAAAAACATTCAGTACTTC. The chain uses TRBV9 and TRBJ2-4, with 14 bases lining up with TRBD2. The germline CDR1 and CDR2 sequences are SGDLS and YYNGEE. This CDR3 has 17 residues. The trim removed 4 bases at V and 3 bases at J, leaving 6 bases unmatched.

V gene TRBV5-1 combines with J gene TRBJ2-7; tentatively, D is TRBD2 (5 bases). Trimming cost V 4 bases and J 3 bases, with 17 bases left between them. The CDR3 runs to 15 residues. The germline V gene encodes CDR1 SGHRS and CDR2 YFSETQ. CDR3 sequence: CASSREPGTYYEQYF. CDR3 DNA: TGCGCCAGCAGCAGGGAGCCGGGAACTTACTACGAGCAGTACTTC.

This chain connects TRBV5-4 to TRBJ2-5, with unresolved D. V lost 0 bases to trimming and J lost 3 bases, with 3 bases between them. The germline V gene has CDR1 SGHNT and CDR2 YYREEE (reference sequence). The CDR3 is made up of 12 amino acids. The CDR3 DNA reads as TGTGCCAGCAGCTTGGTCGAAGAGACCCAGTACTTC. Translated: CASSLVEETQYF. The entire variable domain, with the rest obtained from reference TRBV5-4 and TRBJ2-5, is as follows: ETGVTQSPTHLIKTRGQQVTLRCSSQSGHNTVSWYQQALGQGPQFIFQYYREEENGRGNFPPRFSGLQFPNYSSELNVNALELDDSALYLCASSLVEETQYFGPGTRLLVL.

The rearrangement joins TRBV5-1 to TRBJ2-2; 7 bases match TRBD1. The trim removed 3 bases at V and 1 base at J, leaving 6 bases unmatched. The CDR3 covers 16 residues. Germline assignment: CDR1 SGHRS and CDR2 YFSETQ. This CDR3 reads CASSYTGTENTGELFF. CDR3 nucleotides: TGCGCCAGCAGCTACACCGGGACAGAGAACACCGGGGAGCTGTTTTTT.

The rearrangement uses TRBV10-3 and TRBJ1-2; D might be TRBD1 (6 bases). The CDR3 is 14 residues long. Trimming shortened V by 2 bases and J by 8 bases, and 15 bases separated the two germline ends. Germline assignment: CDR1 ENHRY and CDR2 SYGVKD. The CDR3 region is CAISEGGRIMGYTF. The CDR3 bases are TGTGCCATCAGTGAGGGGGGGCGCATAATGGGCTACACCTTC.

The CDR3 loop is CASYEGYYGYTF. The CDR3 DNA reads TGTGCCTCCTACGAGGGGTACTATGGCTACACCTTC. The chain uses TRBV27 and TRBJ1-2; a possible D gene is TRBD1 (5 bases). The CDR3 is made up of 12 amino acids. Trimming removed 11 bases from V and 3 bases from J, with 13 bases in between. Germline V gene sequence: CDR1 MNHEY, CDR2 SMNVEV (reference sequence).

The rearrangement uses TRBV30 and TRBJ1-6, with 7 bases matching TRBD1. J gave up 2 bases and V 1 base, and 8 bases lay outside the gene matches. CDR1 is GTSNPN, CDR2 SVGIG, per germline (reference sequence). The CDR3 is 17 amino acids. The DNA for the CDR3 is TGTGCCTGGAGTGCGGGGGACAGTATCACCTATAATTCACCCCTCCACTTT. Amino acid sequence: CAWSAGDSITYNSPLHF.

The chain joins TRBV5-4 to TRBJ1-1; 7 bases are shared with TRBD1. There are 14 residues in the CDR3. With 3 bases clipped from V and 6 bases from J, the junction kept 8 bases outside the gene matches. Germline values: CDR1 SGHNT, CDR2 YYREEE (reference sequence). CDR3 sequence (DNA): TGTGCCAGCAGCTCCGACAGGGTGGGTGCTGAAGCTTTCTTT. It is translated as CASSSDRVGAEAFF.

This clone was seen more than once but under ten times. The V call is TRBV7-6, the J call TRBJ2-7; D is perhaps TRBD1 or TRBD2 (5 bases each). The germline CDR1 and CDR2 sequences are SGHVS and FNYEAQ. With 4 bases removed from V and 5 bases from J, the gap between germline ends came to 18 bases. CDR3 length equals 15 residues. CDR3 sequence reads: CASSSTGEQVDEQYF. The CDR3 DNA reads TGTGCCAGCAGCTCAACCGGGGAACAGGTCGACGAGCAGTACTTC.

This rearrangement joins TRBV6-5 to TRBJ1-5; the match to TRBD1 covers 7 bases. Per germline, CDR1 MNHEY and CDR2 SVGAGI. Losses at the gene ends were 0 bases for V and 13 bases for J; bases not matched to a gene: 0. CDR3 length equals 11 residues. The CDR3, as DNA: TGTGCCAGCAGTTACTCGGACAGGCAGCATTTT. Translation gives CASSYSDRQHF.